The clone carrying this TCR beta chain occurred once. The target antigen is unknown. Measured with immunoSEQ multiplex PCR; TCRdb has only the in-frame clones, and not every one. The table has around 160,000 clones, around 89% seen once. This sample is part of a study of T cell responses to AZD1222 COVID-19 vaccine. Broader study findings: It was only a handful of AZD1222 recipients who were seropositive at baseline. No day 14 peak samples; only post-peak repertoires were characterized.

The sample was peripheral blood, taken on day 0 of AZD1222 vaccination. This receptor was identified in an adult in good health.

In DNA, the CDR3 is TGTGCCAGCAGTGCCCAGGACACAGCTAACTATGGCTACACCTTC. It codes for CASSAQDTANYGYTF. J is TRBJ1-2 and V is TRBV2; tentative D call: TRBD1 (5 bases). CDR3 length: 15 amino acids. Germline assignment: CDR1 SNHLY and CDR2 FYNNEI. The V gene lost 4 bases and the J gene lost 0 bases, with 12 bases spanning the gap.